A selection of T cell receptor beta chains follows, all from one sample in a study of blood T cell repertoires in COVID-19. The repertoire was sequenced with immunoSEQ multiplex PCR; TCRdb's copy has only in-frame clones and lacks some. The table records 15,000 or so clones, 80% to 95% of them present only once. The sequencing sample was made of peripheral blood. Receptors originate from a human donor with active COVID-19. The donor label of this sample is uncertain. CDR3s include the opening cysteine and the closing phenylalanine or tryptophan. Each record gives: V gene, clone size, D gene, J gene, CDR3 protein, CDR3 DNA. The D gene is left open where the match is weak. Clone size is shown for a subset of rows, as once, few, many or a class of expanded clone.

TRBV11-2	-	TRBD2	TRBJ2-7	CASSLGGTSGRRSFYEQYF	TGTGCCAGCAGCTTAGGGGGGACTAGCGGGAGACGATCTTTCTACGAGCAGTACTTC
TRBV7-6	-	-	TRBJ2-7	CASSLNIGGGELEPYEQYF	TGTGCCAGCAGCTTAAATATAGGGGGAGGGGAATTAGAACCCTACGAGCAGTACTTC
TRBV24-1	-	-	TRBJ2-5	CATSDLSSQETQYF	TGTGCCACCAGTGATTTGTCGAGCCAAGAGACCCAGTACTTC
TRBV7-2	-	-	TRBJ2-3	CASSLRGPNTDTQYF	TGTGCCAGCAGCCTGCGGGGACCCAACACAGATACGCAGTATTTT
TRBV6-6	-	TRBD1	TRBJ1-2	CASRKGQGSSYGYTF	TGTGCCAGCAGGAAAGGACAGGGATCGAGCTATGGCTACACCTTC
TRBV27	-	-	TRBJ1-2	CASSSLGLSYGYTF	TGTGCCAGCAGTTCATTGGGGCTTAGCTATGGCTACACCTTC
TRBV2	-	TRBD2	TRBJ2-5	CASSENGGGSETQYF	TGTGCCAGCAGTGAAAACGGGGGGGGTTCGGAGACCCAGTACTTC
TRBV19	-	-	TRBJ2-1	CASSKKQGPSYNEQFF	TGTGCCAGTAGTAAAAAACAGGGCCCCTCATACAATGAGCAGTTCTTC
TRBV18	-	-	TRBJ2-5	CASSPGLGETQYF	TGTGCCAGCTCACCAGGGCTTGGGGAGACCCAGTACTTC
TRBV7-6	-	TRBD1	TRBJ2-1	CASSFTRTGPNEQFF	TGTGCCAGCAGCTTCACCCGGACAGGGCCGAATGAGCAGTTCTTC
TRBV7-9	medium-sized	-	TRBJ1-6	CASRAGRGRNSPLHF	TGTGCCAGCAGGGCAGGGAGGGGTAGGAATTCACCCCTCCACTTT
TRBV6-5	-	TRBD1	TRBJ2-1	CASTPRDSSYNEQFF	TGTGCCAGCACCCCAAGGGACAGCTCCTACAATGAGCAGTTCTTC
TRBV5-6	-	-	TRBJ1-5	CASSLGKGGRKPQHF	TGTGCCAGCAGCTTGGGTAAGGGGGGGAGAAAGCCCCAGCATTTT
TRBV5-1	-	-	TRBJ2-1	CASTRFERASYNEQFF	TGCGCCAGCACCCGGTTTGAGCGGGCCTCCTACAATGAGCAGTTCTTC
TRBV2	-	-	TRBJ2-7	CASIQGPNYEQYF	TGTGCCAGCATACAGGGTCCTAACTACGAGCAGTACTTC
TRBV27	-	TRBD2	TRBJ2-1	CASNSFGLAGGSSYNEQFF	TGTGCCAGCAATTCCTTTGGACTAGCGGGGGGAAGCTCCTACAATGAGCAGTTCTTC
TRBV28	-	TRBD1	TRBJ2-3	CASGTAVPDTQYF	TGTGCCAGCGGGACAGCCGTGCCAGATACGCAGTATTTT
TRBV9	-	TRBD2	TRBJ2-3	CASSVQLAGGLSVSTDTQYF	TGTGCCAGCAGCGTCCAACTAGCGGGGGGCCTTTCGGTTAGCACAGATACGCAGTATTTT
TRBV19	-	-	TRBJ1-5	CATREGNQPQHF	TGTGCCACCAGGGAGGGTAATCAGCCCCAGCATTTT
TRBV10-2	-	-	TRBJ1-5	CASSEHRDSNQPQHF	TGCGCCAGCAGTGAGCACAGGGATAGCAATCAGCCCCAGCATTTT
TRBV2	-	TRBD1	TRBJ1-1	CASIRQGVTEAFF	TGTGCCAGCATAAGACAGGGAGTTACTGAAGCTTTCTTT
TRBV27	-	-	TRBJ1-6	CASSSRASSYNSPLHF	TGTGCCAGCAGTTCCCGCGCGAGCTCCTATAATTCACCCCTCCACTTT
TRBV27	-	TRBD1	TRBJ1-6	CASSILTGGYSPLHF	TGTGCCAGCAGTATCCTTACAGGGGGATATTCACCCCTCCACTTT
TRBV19	once	TRBD1	TRBJ1-1	CASTSGQGGTEAFF	TGTGCCAGTACCTCGGGACAGGGTGGGACTGAAGCTTTCTTT
TRBV3-1/TRBV3-2	-	TRBD1	TRBJ1-1	CASRGDRLGTEAFF	TGTGCCAGCAGGGGGGACAGATTGGGCACTGAAGCTTTCTTT
TRBV6-6	-	TRBD2	TRBJ2-3	CASSRASGGTDTQYF	TGTGCCAGCAGCCGGGCTAGCGGGGGCACAGATACGCAGTATTTT
TRBV7-7	-	-	TRBJ2-7	CASSPRGWVSYEQYF	TGTGCCAGCAGCCCGCGGGGCTGGGTATCGTACGAGCAGTACTTC
TRBV6-5	-	-	TRBJ2-7	CASRQTGTSGEQYF	TGTGCCAGCAGACAAACCGGGACATCGGGCGAGCAGTACTTC
TRBV19	-	TRBD1	TRBJ1-4	CASTLLDRGDEKLFF	TGTGCCAGTACTCTCTTGGACAGGGGTGATGAAAAACTGTTTTTT
TRBV6-5	-	-	TRBJ2-7	CASSYRQDYEQYF	TGTGCCAGCAGTTACCGACAGGACTACGAGCAGTACTTC
TRBV4-2	-	TRBD2	TRBJ2-3	CASSQDSRGVADTQYF	TGTGCCAGCAGCCAAGATAGCCGGGGGGTAGCAGATACGCAGTATTTT
TRBV11-2	-	-	TRBJ2-1	CASSFDHDRYNEQFF	TGTGCCAGCAGCTTCGATCATGACAGATACAATGAGCAGTTCTTC
TRBV27	-	-	TRBJ2-2	CASSSWASGENTGELFF	TGTGCCAGCAGTTCATGGGCGTCAGGGGAAAACACCGGGGAGCTGTTTTTT
TRBV28	-	-	TRBJ1-2	CASRWGGGYGYTF	TGTGCCAGCCGGTGGGGGGGCGGCTATGGCTACACCTTC
TRBV19	-	TRBD2	TRBJ2-2	CASSVAGVSGELFF	TGTGCCAGTAGTGTAGCGGGAGTATCCGGGGAGCTGTTTTTT
TRBV6-1	-	-	TRBJ1-6	CASSDAQGLNSPLHF	TGTGCCAGCAGTGATGCTCAGGGGCTGAATTCACCCCTCCACTTT
TRBV28	-	-	TRBJ1-2	CASSFDRNYGYTF	TGTGCCAGCAGTTTCGACAGGAACTATGGCTACACCTTC
TRBV5-6	-	TRBD2	TRBJ2-1	CASGDKAGGYNEQFF	TGTGCCAGCGGGGACAAAGCGGGGGGTTACAATGAGCAGTTCTTC